This TCR beta chain was found in a study of blood T cell repertoires in COVID-19. Study-level information: The samples span acute and convalescent COVID-19 from the United States, Italy and Spain. T cells, B-cell-depleted T cells, or PBMCs provided the cDNA or gDNA that served as material.

Original methodology: Amplifying reference gene primers gave estimates of nucleated cell counts. Assay used: immunoSEQ multiplex PCR; TCRdb lists only in-frame clones, some missing. V and J calls and clone size are copied from that table; D and trimming were computed from the DNA. The top ten hold roughly 7% of the sample, which has roughly 170,000 clones, less than 85% seen once. The germline gives CDR1 LNHDA, CDR2 SQIVND (reference sequence). The CDR3 consists of 17 residues. After removal of 1 base from V and 0 bases from J, the junction contained 5 bases not matched to a gene. J is TRBJ1-5 and V is TRBV19, with 8 positions matching TRBD1. The clonotype was recovered from a human donor in a cohort sampled during active COVID-19. The sequenced sample consisted of peripheral blood. The CDR3 loop reads CASSIGLRGPSNQPQHF. CDR3 bases: TGTGCCAGTAGTATAGGCCTCAGGGGGCCTAGCAATCAGCCCCAGCATTTT.